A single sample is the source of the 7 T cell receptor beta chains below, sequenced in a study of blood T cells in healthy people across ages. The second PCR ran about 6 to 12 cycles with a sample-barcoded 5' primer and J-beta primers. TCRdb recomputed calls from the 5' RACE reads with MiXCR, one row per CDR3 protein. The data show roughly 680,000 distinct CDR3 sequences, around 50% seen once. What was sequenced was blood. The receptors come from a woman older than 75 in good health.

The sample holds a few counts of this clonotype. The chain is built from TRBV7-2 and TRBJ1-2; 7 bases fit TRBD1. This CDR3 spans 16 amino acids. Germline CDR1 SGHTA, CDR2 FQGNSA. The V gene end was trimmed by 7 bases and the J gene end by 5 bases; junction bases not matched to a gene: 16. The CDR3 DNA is TGTGCCAGCATCCCTCGTCCCCAGGGGGTGGGGTATGGCTACACCTTC. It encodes CASIPRPQGVGYGYTF.

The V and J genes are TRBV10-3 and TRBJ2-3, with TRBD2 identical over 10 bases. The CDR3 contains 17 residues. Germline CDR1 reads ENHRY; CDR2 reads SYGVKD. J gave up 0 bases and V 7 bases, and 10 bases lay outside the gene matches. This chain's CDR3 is CAITKSGRVSSTDTQYF. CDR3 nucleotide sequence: TGTGCCATCACCAAGAGCGGGAGGGTGTCGAGCACAGATACGCAGTATTTT.

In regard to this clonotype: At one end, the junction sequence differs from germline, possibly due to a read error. The CDR3 loop reads CAGSPQRVGRDTQYF. CDR3 in DNA: TGTGCCGGCAGCCCTCAAAGGGTGGGCCGAGATACGCAGTATTTT. The chain joins TRBV12-3 or TRBV12-4 to TRBJ2-3; D gene ambiguous. The CDR3 loop spans 15 amino acids.

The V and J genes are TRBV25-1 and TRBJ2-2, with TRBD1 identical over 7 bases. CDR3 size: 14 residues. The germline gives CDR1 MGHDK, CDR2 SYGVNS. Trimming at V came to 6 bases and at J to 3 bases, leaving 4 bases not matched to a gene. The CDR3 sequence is CASSKTGYTGELFF. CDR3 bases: TGTGCCAGCAGCAAGACAGGGTACACCGGGGAGCTGTTTTTT.

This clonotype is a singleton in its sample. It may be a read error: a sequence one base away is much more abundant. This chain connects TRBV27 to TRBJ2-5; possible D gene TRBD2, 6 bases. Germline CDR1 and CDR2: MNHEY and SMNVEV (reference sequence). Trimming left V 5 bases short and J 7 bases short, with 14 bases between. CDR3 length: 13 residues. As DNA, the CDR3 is TGTGCCAGCAGTAACAGCCACGGGGGGACCCAGTACTTC. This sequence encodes CASSNSHGGTQYF.

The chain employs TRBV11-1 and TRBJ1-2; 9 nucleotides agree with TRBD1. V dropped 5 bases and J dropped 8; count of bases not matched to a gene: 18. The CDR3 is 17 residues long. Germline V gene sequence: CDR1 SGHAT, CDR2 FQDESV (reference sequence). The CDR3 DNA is TGTGCCAGCAGCACGAACACCGGGACAGGGTCCGGAAAGGGCTACACCTTC. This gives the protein CASSTNTGTGSGKGYTF.

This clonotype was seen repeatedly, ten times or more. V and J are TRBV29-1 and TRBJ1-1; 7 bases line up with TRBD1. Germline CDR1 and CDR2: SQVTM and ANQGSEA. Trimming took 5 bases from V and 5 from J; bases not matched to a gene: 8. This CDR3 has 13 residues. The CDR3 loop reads CSVRRDSSTEAFF. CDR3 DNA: TGCAGCGTTCGAAGGGACAGCAGTACTGAAGCTTTCTTT.